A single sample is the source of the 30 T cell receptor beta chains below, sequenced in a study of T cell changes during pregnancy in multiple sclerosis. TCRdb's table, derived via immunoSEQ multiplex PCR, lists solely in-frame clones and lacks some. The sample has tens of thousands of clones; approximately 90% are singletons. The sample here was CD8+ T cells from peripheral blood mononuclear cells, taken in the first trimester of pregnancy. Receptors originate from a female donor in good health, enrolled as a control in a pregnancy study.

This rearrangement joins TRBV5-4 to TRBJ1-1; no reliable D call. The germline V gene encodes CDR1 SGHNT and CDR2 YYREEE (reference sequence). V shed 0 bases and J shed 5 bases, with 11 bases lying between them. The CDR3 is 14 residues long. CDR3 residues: CASSLADVRTEAFF. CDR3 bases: TGTGCCAGCAGCTTGGCCGACGTGAGGACTGAAGCTTTCTTT. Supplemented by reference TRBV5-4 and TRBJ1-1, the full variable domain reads ETGVTQSPTHLIKTRGQQVTLRCSSQSGHNTVSWYQQALGQGPQFIFQYYREEENGRGNFPPRFSGLQFPNYSSELNVNALELDDSALYLCASSLADVRTEAFFGQGTRLTVV.

In DNA form, the CDR3 reads TGTGCCAGCAGTGAAGGGTTAGCCACAGATACGCAGTATTTT. Translation gives CASSEGLATDTQYF. J is TRBJ2-3 and V is TRBV6-1; D ambiguous. Germline lookup yields CDR1 MNHNS and CDR2 SASEGT. Trimming left V 1 base short and J 2 bases short, with 7 bases between. CDR3 size: 14 residues.

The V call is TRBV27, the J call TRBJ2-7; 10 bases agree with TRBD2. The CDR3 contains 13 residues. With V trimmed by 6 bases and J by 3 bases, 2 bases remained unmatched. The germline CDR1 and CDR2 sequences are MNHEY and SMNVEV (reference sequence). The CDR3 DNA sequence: TGTGCCAGCAGGCCTAGCGGGGGCTACGAGCAGTACTTC. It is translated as CASRPSGGYEQYF.

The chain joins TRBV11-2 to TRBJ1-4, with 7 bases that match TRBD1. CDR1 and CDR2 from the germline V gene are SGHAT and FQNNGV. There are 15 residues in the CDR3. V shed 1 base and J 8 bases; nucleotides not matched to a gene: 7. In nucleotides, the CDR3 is TGTGCCAGCAGCTTAGGACCAGGGGGTACGGAAAAACTGTTTTTT. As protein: CASSLGPGGTEKLFF.

CDR3 protein: CASSLPVGQLNTEAFF. The CDR3 bases are TGTGCCAGCAGCTTGCCGGTTGGTCAATTGAACACTGAAGCTTTCTTT. V and J are TRBV7-9 and TRBJ1-1; D gene unclear. This CDR3 has 16 residues. Trimming removed 3 bases at V and 0 bases at J, with 14 bases between. CDR1 is SEHNR, CDR2 FQNEAQ, per germline (reference sequence).

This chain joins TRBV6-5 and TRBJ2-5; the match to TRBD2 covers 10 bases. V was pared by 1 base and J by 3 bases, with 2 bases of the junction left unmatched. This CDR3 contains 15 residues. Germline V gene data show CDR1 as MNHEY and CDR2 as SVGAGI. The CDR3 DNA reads TGTGCCAGCAGTTACTTAGCGGGGGGAGAAGAGACCCAGTACTTC. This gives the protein CASSYLAGGEETQYF.

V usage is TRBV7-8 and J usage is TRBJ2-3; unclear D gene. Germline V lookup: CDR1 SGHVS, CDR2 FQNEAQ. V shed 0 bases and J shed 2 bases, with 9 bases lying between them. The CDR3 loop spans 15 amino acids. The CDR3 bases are TGTGCCAGCAGCTTAGCGAGGTCGTCCACAGATACGCAGTATTTT. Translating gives CASSLARSSTDTQYF.

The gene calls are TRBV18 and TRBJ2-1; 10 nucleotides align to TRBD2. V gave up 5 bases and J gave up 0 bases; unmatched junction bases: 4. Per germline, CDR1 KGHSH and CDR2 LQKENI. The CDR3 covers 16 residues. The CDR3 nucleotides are TGTGCCAGCTCAACGGGACTAGCGAACTCCTACAATGAGCAGTTCTTC. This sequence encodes CASSTGLANSYNEQFF.

In DNA, the CDR3 is TGCGCCAGCAGCCAAGATCTAAGGGAGAGACAGGGACATGGCTACACCTTC. Translation: CASSQDLRERQGHGYTF. The genes are TRBV4-3 and TRBJ1-2; TRBD1 aligns across 7 bases. This CDR3 comprises 17 residues. Germline V gene sequence: CDR1 LGHNA, CDR2 YSLEER. V trimming: 0 bases; J trimming: 6 bases; junction bases outside the gene matches: 13.

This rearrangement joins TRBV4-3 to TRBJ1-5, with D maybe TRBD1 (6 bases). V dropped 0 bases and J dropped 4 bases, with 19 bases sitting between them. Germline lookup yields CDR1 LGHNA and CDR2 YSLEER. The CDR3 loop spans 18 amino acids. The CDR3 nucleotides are TGCGCCAGCAGCCAAGATAAACGGTCCGAGGGGGGGAATCAGCCCCAGCATTTT. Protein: CASSQDKRSEGGNQPQHF.

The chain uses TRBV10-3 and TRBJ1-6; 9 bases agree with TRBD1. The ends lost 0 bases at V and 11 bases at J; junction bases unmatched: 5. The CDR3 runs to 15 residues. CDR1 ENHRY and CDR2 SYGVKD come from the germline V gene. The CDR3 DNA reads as TGTGCCATCAGTGAGTCCGGGACAGGGTTGACACCCCTCCACTTT. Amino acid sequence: CAISESGTGLTPLHF.

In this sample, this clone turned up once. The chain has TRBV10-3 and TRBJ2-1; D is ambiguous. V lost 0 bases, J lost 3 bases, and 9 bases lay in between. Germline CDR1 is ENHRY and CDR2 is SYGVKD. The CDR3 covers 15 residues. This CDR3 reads CAISESAGDYNEQFF. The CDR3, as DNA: TGTGCCATCAGTGAGTCGGCAGGCGACTACAATGAGCAGTTCTTC.

This chain's CDR3 is CASSSDRGHWNEQFF. In DNA form, the CDR3 reads TGCGCCAGCAGCTCGGACAGGGGGCATTGGAATGAGCAGTTCTTC. This chain uses TRBV5-1 with TRBJ2-1, with TRBD1 matching over 11 bases. The CDR3 length is 15 residues. With 3 bases clipped from V and 7 bases from J, the junction kept 6 bases outside the gene matches. Germline V CDR1 and CDR2: SGHRS, YFSETQ.

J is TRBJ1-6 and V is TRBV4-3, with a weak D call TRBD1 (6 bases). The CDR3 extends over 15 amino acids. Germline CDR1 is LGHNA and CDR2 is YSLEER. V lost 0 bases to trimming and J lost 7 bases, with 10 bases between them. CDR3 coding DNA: TGCGCCAGCAGCCAAGATTGGGGGACAAATTCACCCCTCCACTTT. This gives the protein CASSQDWGTNSPLHF.

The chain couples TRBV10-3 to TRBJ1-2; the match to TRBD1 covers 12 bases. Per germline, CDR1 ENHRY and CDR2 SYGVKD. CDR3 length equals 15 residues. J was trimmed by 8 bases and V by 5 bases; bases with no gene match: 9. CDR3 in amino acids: CAISPGTGGALGYTF. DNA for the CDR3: TGTGCCATCAGTCCAGGGACAGGGGGCGCGTTAGGCTACACCTTC.

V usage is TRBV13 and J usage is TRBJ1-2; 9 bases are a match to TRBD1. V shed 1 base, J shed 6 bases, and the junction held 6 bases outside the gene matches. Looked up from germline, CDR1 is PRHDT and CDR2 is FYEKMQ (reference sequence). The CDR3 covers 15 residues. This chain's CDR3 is CASSLELQGADGYTF. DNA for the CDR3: TGTGCCAGCAGCTTAGAACTACAGGGGGCGGATGGCTACACCTTC.

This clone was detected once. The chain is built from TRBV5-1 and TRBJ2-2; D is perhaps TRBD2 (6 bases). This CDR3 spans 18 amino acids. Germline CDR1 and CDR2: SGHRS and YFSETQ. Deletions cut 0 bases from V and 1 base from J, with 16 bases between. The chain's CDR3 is CASSLELGGPKNTGELFF. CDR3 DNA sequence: TGCGCCAGCAGCTTGGAGTTGGGGGGACCGAAGAACACCGGGGAGCTGTTTTTT.

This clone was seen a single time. CDR3 amino acids: CASSQRWVTGNTEAFF. The CDR3 region has the DNA TGCGCCAGCAGCCAGCGTTGGGTTACAGGGAACACTGAAGCTTTCTTT. The genes are TRBV4-3 and TRBJ1-1; a possible D gene is TRBD1 (5 bases). With 3 bases removed from V and 1 base from J, the gap between germline ends came to 15 bases. The CDR3 extends over 16 amino acids. CDR1 is LGHNA, CDR2 YSLEER, per germline.

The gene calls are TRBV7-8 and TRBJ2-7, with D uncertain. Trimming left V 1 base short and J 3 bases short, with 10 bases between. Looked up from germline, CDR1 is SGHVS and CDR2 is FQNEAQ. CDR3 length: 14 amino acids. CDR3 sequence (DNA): TGTGCCAGCAGCTTAGGAGACACCAGCTACGAGCAGTACTTC. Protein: CASSLGDTSYEQYF.

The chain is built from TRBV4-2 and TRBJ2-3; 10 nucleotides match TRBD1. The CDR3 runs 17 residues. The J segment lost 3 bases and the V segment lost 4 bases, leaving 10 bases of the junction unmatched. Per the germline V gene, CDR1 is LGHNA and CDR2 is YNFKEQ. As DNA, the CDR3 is TGTGCCAGCAGCCGAGGGACAGGGGTTGTCTTGACAGATACGCAGTATTTT. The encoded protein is CASSRGTGVVLTDTQYF.

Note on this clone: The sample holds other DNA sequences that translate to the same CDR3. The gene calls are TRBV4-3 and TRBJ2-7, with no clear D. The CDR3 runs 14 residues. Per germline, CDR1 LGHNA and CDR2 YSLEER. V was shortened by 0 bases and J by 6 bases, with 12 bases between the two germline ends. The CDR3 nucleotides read TGCGCCAGCAGCCAAGACGGCGGTTTAGCCGAGCAGTACTTC. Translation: CASSQDGGLAEQYF.

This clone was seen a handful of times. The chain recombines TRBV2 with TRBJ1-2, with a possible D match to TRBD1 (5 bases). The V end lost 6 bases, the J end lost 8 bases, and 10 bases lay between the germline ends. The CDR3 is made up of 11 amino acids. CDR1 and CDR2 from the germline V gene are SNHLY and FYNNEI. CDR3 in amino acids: CASRGLGGYTF. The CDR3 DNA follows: TGTGCCAGCAGGGGGCTAGGGGGCTACACCTTC.

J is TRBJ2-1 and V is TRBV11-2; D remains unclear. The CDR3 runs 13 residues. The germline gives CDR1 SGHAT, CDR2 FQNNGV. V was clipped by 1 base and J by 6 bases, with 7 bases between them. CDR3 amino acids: CASSLGSLNEQFF. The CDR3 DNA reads TGTGCCAGCAGCTTAGGGAGCCTCAATGAGCAGTTCTTC. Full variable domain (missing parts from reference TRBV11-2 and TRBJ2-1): EAGVAQSPRYKIIEKRQSVAFWCNPISGHATLYWYQQILGQGPKLLIQFQNNGVVDDSQLPKDRFSAERLKGVDSTLKIQPAKLEDSAVYLCASSLGSLNEQFFGPGTRLTVL.

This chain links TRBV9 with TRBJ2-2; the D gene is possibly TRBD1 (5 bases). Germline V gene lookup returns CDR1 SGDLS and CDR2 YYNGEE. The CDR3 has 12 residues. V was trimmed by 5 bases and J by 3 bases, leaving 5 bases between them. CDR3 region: CASRGDTGELFF. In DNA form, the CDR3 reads TGTGCCAGCAGAGGGGACACCGGGGAGCTGTTTTTT.

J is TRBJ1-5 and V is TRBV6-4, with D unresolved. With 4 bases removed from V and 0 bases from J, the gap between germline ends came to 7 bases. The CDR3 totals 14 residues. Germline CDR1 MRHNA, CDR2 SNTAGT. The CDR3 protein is CASSAEYSNQPQHF. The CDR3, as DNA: TGTGCCAGCAGTGCGGAGTATAGCAATCAGCCCCAGCATTTT.

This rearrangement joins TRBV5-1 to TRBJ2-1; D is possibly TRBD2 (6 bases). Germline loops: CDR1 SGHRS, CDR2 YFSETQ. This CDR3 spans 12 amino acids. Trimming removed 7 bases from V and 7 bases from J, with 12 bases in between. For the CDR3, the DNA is TGCGCCAGCCGGGAGAGAGGGAATGAGCAGTTCTTC. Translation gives CASRERGNEQFF.

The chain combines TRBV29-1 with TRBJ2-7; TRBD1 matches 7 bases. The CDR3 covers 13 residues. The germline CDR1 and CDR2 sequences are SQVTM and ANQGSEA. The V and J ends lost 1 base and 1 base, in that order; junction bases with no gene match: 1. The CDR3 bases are TGCAGCGTTGAAGCGGACAGGTCCTACGAGCAGTACTTC. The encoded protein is CSVEADRSYEQYF.

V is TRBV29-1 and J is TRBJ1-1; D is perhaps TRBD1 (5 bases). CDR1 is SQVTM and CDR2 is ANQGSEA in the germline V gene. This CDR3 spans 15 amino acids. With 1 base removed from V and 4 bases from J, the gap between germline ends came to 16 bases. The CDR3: CSVEGLGGGGTEAFF. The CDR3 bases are TGCAGCGTTGAAGGTCTGGGTGGGGGAGGCACTGAAGCTTTCTTT.

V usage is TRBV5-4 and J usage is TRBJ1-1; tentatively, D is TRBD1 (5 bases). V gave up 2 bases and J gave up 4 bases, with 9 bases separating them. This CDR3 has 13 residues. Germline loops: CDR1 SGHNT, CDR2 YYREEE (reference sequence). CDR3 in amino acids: CASSFGGVTEAFF. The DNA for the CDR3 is TGTGCCAGCAGCTTTGGAGGGGTCACTGAAGCTTTCTTT.

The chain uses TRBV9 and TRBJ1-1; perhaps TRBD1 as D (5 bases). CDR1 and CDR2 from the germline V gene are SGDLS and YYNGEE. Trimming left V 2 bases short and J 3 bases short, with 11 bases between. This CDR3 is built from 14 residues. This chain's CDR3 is CASSVETEDTEAFF. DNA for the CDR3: TGTGCCAGCAGCGTGGAGACAGAAGACACTGAAGCTTTCTTT.